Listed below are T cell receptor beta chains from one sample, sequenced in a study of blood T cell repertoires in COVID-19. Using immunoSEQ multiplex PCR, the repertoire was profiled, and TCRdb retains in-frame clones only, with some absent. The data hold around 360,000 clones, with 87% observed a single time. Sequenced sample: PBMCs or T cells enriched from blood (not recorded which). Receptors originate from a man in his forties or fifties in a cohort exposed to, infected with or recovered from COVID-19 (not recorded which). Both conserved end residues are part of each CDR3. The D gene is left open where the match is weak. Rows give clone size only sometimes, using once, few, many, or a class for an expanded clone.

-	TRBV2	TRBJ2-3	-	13	TGTGCCAGCAGTGTGTGGGAAACCGGGGAGCAGTATTTT	CASSVWETGEQYF
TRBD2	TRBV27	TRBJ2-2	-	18	TGTGCCAGCAGTTTATCGGAGTATCTAGCGGGAGGGGCCGGGGAGCTGTTTTTT	CASSLSEYLAGGAGELFF
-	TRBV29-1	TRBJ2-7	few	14	TGCAGCGTTGTCGGAACAGCAAATAACTACGAGCAGTACTTC	CSVVGTANNYEQYF
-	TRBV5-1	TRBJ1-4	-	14	TGCGCCAGCAGCCCGCAGGGGATACGTGAAAAACTGTTTTTT	CASSPQGIREKLFF
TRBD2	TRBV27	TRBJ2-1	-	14	TGTGCCAGTGGACTAGCGGGAGTTTATAATGAGCAGTTCTTC	CASGLAGVYNEQFF
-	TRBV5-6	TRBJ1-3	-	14	TGTGCCAGCAGCTTGGTGAGCTCTGGAAACACCATATATTTT	CASSLVSSGNTIYF
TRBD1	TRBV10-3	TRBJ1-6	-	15	TGTGCCATCAGTGACCGAACAGGGGGCGTTTCACCCCTCCACTTT	CAISDRTGGVSPLHF
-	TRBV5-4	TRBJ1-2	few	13	TGTGCCAGCAGGCCACAGTTCCTCTATGGCTACACCTTC	CASRPQFLYGYTF
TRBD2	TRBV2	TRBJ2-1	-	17	TGTGCCAGCAGTTATGATCCCGGGACTAGCGCCTACAATGAGCAGTTCTTC	CASSYDPGTSAYNEQFF
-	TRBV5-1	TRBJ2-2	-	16	TGCGCCAGCAGCTTGGTCGTACAGCCAAACACCGGGGAGCTGTTTTTT	CASSLVVQPNTGELFF
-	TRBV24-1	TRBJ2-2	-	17	TGTGCCACCAGTGATTTGCAGGGCGGGGTGAACACCGGGGAGCTGTTTTTT	CATSDLQGGVNTGELFF
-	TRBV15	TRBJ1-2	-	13	TGTGCCACCAGCAGAGAACAGGGAAGGGGCTACACCTTC	CATSREQGRGYTF
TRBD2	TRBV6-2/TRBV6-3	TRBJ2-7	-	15	TGTGCCAGCAGTTTTACAGCGGGAGAACCTTACGAGCAGTACTTC	CASSFTAGEPYEQYF
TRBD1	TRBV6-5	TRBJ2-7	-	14	TGTGCCAGCAGTCCAACAGGGGACACCTACGAGCAGTACTTC	CASSPTGDTYEQYF
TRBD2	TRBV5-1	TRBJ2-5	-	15	TGCGCCAGCCGTCTAACTAGCGGGAACCAAGAGACCCAGTACTTC	CASRLTSGNQETQYF
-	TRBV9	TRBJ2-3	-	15	TGTGCCAGCAGCGTAGGTCCGACTACAAGTGATACGCAGTATTTT	CASSVGPTTSDTQYF
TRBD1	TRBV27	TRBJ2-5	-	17	TGTGCCAGCAGTGCATACCTGGGACAGGGACAACAAGAGACCCAGTACTTC	CASSAYLGQGQQETQYF
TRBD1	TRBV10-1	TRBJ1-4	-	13	TGCGCCAGCAGCAGGGGGACATCTGAAAAACTGTTTTTT	CASSRGTSEKLFF
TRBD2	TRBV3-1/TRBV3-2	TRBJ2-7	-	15	TGTGCCAGCAGCCAAGACCCTCGGGAGGTCTACGAGCAGTACTTC	CASSQDPREVYEQYF
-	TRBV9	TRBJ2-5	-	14	TGTGCCAGCAGCGTAGGGCGGACTGATGAGACCCAGTACTTC	CASSVGRTDETQYF
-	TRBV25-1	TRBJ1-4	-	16	TGTGCCAGCAGTGGGTCCCAGGGGCCCAGGAATGAAAAACTGTTTTTT	CASSGSQGPRNEKLFF
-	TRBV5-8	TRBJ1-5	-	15	TGTGCCAGCAACGACGGACAGAATAGCAATCAGCCCCAGCATTTT	CASNDGQNSNQPQHF
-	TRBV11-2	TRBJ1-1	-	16	TGTGCCAGCAGCCCGCCCCCCGGACAGAGAAACACTGAAGCTTTCTTT	CASSPPPGQRNTEAFF
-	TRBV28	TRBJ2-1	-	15	TGTGCCAGCAGTTCCTCCAGGGGTGCGTTGCATGAGCAGTTCTTC	CASSSSRGALHEQFF
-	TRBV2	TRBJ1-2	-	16	TGTGCCAGCAGTGAAGCGCTCCCACGGTCTAACTATGGCTACACCTTC	CASSEALPRSNYGYTF
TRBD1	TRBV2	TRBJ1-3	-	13	TGTGCCAGCAGCAGGGACAGTGGAAACACCATATATTTT	CASSRDSGNTIYF
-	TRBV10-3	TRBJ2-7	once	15	TGTGCCATCAGTGAGGGTCTAGCCCTCTCCTACGAGCAGTACTTC	CAISEGLALSYEQYF
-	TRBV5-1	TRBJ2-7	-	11	TGCGCCAGCAAAACCGGGTACGAGCAGTACTTC	CASKTGYEQYF
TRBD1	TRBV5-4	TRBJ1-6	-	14	TGTGCCAGCAGCATGGACAGGGGGTATTCACCCCTCCACTTT	CASSMDRGYSPLHF
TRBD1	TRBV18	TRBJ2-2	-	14	TGTGCCAGCTCGGGACAGGGGGCACCCGGGGAGCTGTTTTTT	CASSGQGAPGELFF
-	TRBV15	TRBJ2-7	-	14	TGTGCCACCAGCAGAGGGGCAGGCTCCTACGAGCAGTACTTC	CATSRGAGSYEQYF
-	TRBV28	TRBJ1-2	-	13	TGTGCCAGCAGTTTTAACACAGACTATGGCTACACCTTC	CASSFNTDYGYTF
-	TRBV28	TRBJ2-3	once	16	TGTGCCAGCAGTTTCGAAAGGGCGGGAAAGGGGCAAACGCAGTATTTT	CASSFERAGKGQTQYF
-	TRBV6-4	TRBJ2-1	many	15	TGTGCCAGCAGCGGCGGACCTGACGGGAACAATGAGCAGTTCTTC	CASSGGPDGNNEQFF
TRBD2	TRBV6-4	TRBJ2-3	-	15	TGTGCCAGCAGTGAAGGGACTAGCGAGACAGATACGCAGTATTTT	CASSEGTSETDTQYF
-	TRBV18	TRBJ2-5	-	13	TGTGCCAGCTCACCATTCAGGGAAGAGACCCAGTACTTC	CASSPFREETQYF
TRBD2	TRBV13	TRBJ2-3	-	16	TGTGCCAGCATAAAGCGGGAGTTCGGGTCCGCAGATACGCAGTATTTT	CASIKREFGSADTQYF
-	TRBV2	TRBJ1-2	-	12	TGTGCCAGCAGTGTAATCGGCGGGGCCTACACCTTC	CASSVIGGAYTF
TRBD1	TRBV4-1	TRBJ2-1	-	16	TGCGCCAGCAGCCAAGGTAGGGGACAGACATACAATGAGCAGTTCTTC	CASSQGRGQTYNEQFF
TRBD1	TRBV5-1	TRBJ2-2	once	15	TGCGCCAGCAGCTTAGGGGACAGGAACACCGGGGAGCTGTTTTTT	CASSLGDRNTGELFF
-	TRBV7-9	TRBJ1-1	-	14	TGTGCCAGCAGCTTAGGGCACCAGAACACTGAAGCTTTCTTT	CASSLGHQNTEAFF
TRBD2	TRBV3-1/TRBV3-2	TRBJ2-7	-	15	TGTGCCAGCAGCCAAACTAGCGGTTCTTCCTACGAGCAGTACTTC	CASSQTSGSSYEQYF
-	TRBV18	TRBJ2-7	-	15	TGTGCCAGCTCACCTAGACAGGCGATAACCTACGAGCAGTACTTC	CASSPRQAITYEQYF
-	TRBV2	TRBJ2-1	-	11	TGTGCCAGCAGTGAAACCGGGAAGCAGTTCTTC	CASSETGKQFF
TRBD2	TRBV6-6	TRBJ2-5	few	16	TGTGCCAGCAGAGCGGGGACTAGCGGAACCCAAGAGACCCAGTACTTC	CASRAGTSGTQETQYF
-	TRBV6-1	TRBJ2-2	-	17	TGTGCCAGCAGTGAAATGACTCGAACGACCATCACCGGGGAGCTGTTTTTT	CASSEMTRTTITGELFF
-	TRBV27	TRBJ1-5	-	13	TGTGCCAGCAGTTTTGGGGGCCATCAGCCCCAGCATTTT	CASSFGGHQPQHF